This T cell receptor (beta chain) was sequenced during a study of blood T cells in healthy people across ages. Study observations and caveats: TCR beta diversity per million T cells fell roughly linearly with age.

On this clonotype: No antigen is known for it.

Deletions cut 3 bases from V and 7 bases from J, with 10 bases between. This CDR3 spans 11 amino acids. Looked up from germline, CDR1 is DFQATT and CDR2 is SNEGSKA (reference sequence). It was with a sample-barcoded 5' primer and a J-beta primer mix that a second PCR of roughly 7 to 12 cycles was run. TCRdb processed the 5' RACE reads anew with MiXCR; each CDR3 protein has one entry. The sample yields hundreds of thousands of distinct CDR3 sequences, around 62% seen once. The sequencing sample was made of blood. This receptor was identified in a man aged 25-40 years in good health. J is TRBJ2-7 and V is TRBV20-1; no clear D. CDR3 nucleotide sequence: TGCAGTGCTAGGAGGTCGTTGGAGCAGTACTTC. Amino acid sequence: CSARRSLEQYF.